Reported below is one T cell receptor (beta chain). Unique molecular identifiers were incorporated into the prepared TCRbeta library. TCRdb reprocessed the PCR reads via MiXCR and lists one record per CDR3 protein. The sample comprises about 240,000 distinct CDR3 sequences, roughly 26% of which are singletons, and about 2.6% rests with the top ten. The data were taken from a study of T-cell reconstitution after alpha-beta-depleted transplantation in children. Trimming removed 3 bases from V and 2 bases from J; junction bases left unmatched: 12. CDR1 and CDR2 from the germline V gene are SGHVS and FQNEAQ. CDR3 size: 17 residues.

V usage is TRBV7-8 and J usage is TRBJ2-7; 8 bases map to TRBD1. This clonotype was obtained from a girl aged 2-10 years with Fanconi anemia, due to receive a stem cell transplant. The specimen was PBMCs, collected before TCRalphabeta/CD19-depleted stem cell transplant. CDR3 DNA: TGTGCCAGCAGCTTTGGCGGGGACAGGAGGAAGCCCTACGAGCAGTACTTC. Protein sequence: CASSFGGDRRKPYEQYF.